This entry lists 3 T cell receptor beta chains sequenced from one sample in a study of T cells in Graves' hyperthyroidism and ophthalmopathy. Amplification targeted TCR beta CDR3 regions from RNA transcripts. A first-round RT-PCR of the TCR CDR3 used the HTBI primer set. Using its own MiXCR run on the multiplex PCR reads, TCRdb lists one record per CDR3 protein. This table holds hundreds of thousands of distinct CDR3 sequences, roughly 40% found once. Sample: blood. Receptors were obtained from a man aged 18 to 30 with Graves' hyperthyroidism.

The chain has TRBV15 and TRBJ2-5; no firm D call. V was clipped by 0 bases and J by 5 bases, with 10 bases between them. Per the germline V gene, CDR1 is LNHNV and CDR2 is YYDKDF (reference sequence). This CDR3 is 14 amino acids long. The CDR3 loop reads CATSREVGPETQYF. CDR3 in DNA: TGTGCCACCAGCAGAGAAGTGGGTCCGGAGACCCAGTACTTC.

This clonotype has more than one count but fewer than ten. The chain is built from TRBV7-9 and TRBJ2-7; D might be TRBD1 (7 bases). The CDR3 covers 15 residues. CDR1 is SEHNR, CDR2 FQNEAQ, per germline (reference sequence). The ends were cut back, 4 bases at V and 5 bases at J, with 18 bases in the middle. In nucleotides, the CDR3 is TGTGCCAGCAGCTCGGGGGACAGTTTGATCCACGAGCAGTACTTC. Its translation: CASSSGDSLIHEQYF. Looking up the rest from reference TRBV7-9 and TRBJ2-7 gives the full variable domain: DTGVSQNPRHKITKRGQNVTFRCDPISEHNRLYWYRQTLGQGPEFLTYFQNEAQLEKSRLLSDRFSAERPKGSFSTLEIQRTEQGDSAMYLCASSSGDSLIHEQYFGPGTRLTVT.

This clonotype has at least ten counts. The chain recombines TRBV7-9 with TRBJ1-2; tentative D call: TRBD1 (6 bases). V was cut by 5 bases and J by 0 bases, with 19 bases left in between. This CDR3 is 17 amino acids long. Germline-derived CDR1 and CDR2 are SEHNR and FQNEAQ (reference sequence). CDR3 DNA: TGTGCCAGCAGCACCCGGACAGCAGGAGGGGCTAACTATGGCTACACCTTC. Translated, it gives CASSTRTAGGANYGYTF.